These T cell receptor beta chains were read from a single sample in a study of cytomegalovirus exposure and HLA in healthy donors. Profiling relied on immunoSEQ multiplex PCR, and the TCRdb table lists in-frame clones only, not all of them. Of about 100,000 clones detected, roughly 80% appear once; the ten largest clones hold roughly 9.6%. Sample: PBMCs. These receptors were taken from a male donor in good health and CMV-seropositive. The CDR3 runs from the conserved cysteine through the conserved F or W. D genes are given only for firm matches. Some rows mark clone size as missing; the rest say once, few, many or name a class of expanded clone.

d_call: TRBD2; clone_size: .; v_call: TRBV11-2; j_call: TRBJ2-2; cdr3_nt: TGTGCCAGCAGAGGGGTAGCGGGGAACACCGGGGAGCTGTTTTTT; cdr3_aa: CASRGVAGNTGELFF
d_call: TRBD2; clone_size: .; v_call: TRBV4-2; j_call: TRBJ2-1; cdr3_nt: TGTGCCAGCAGCTCGACTAGCGGAGTTAAGGGTGAGCAGTTCTTC; cdr3_aa: CASSSTSGVKGEQFF
d_call: .; clone_size: .; v_call: TRBV7-9; j_call: TRBJ1-1; cdr3_nt: TGTGCCAGCAGCCGCCTGAATCAGGGGTACACTGAAGCTTTCTTT; cdr3_aa: CASSRLNQGYTEAFF
d_call: .; clone_size: .; v_call: TRBV19; j_call: TRBJ2-2; cdr3_nt: TGTGCCAGTAGTATTTCTAGCTTTCACGGGGAGCTGTTTTTT; cdr3_aa: CASSISSFHGELFF
d_call: TRBD2; clone_size: .; v_call: TRBV28; j_call: TRBJ2-2; cdr3_nt: TGTGCCAGCAGCTCTACTCTGGCGGGAGGGCCGAAGATGTTTTTT; cdr3_aa: CASSSTLAGGPKMFF
d_call: TRBD1; clone_size: few; v_call: TRBV5-4; j_call: TRBJ2-5; cdr3_nt: TGTGCCAGCAGCCCCTCTCTGAGGGGGCAGGGGGAGACCCAGTACTTC; cdr3_aa: CASSPSLRGQGETQYF
d_call: TRBD1; clone_size: .; v_call: TRBV5-5; j_call: TRBJ1-1; cdr3_nt: TGTGCCAGCAGATCTGGGACAGGGAGGGACACTGAAGCTTTCTTT; cdr3_aa: CASRSGTGRDTEAFF
d_call: TRBD1; clone_size: .; v_call: TRBV19; j_call: TRBJ2-1; cdr3_nt: TGTGCCAGTAGTATTCCGGGACAGGGGGGCAATGAGCAGTTCTTC; cdr3_aa: CASSIPGQGGNEQFF
d_call: TRBD1; clone_size: .; v_call: TRBV29-1; j_call: TRBJ2-3; cdr3_nt: TGCAGCGTGGGGGAGAGGGGGCTAACAGATACGCAGTATTTT; cdr3_aa: CSVGERGLTDTQYF
d_call: .; clone_size: once; v_call: TRBV28; j_call: TRBJ2-5; cdr3_nt: TGTGCCAGCAGTTTAGGTTTGGGCAGGGGGAGGGAGACCCAGTACTTC; cdr3_aa: CASSLGLGRGRETQYF
d_call: .; clone_size: medium-sized; v_call: TRBV28; j_call: TRBJ2-1; cdr3_nt: TGTGCCAGCAGTTCGCGTACAGTGTACAATGAGCAGTTCTTC; cdr3_aa: CASSSRTVYNEQFF
d_call: .; clone_size: .; v_call: TRBV27; j_call: TRBJ2-3; cdr3_nt: TGTGCCAGCAGTTTATCGTCGGTGCGCAGGGGAGATACGCAGTATTTT; cdr3_aa: CASSLSSVRRGDTQYF
d_call: .; clone_size: .; v_call: TRBV5-3; j_call: TRBJ2-7; cdr3_nt: TGTGCCAGAGCCGGGAGACTTGTAACCTACGAGCAGTACTTC; cdr3_aa: CARAGRLVTYEQYF
d_call: .; clone_size: .; v_call: TRBV28; j_call: TRBJ2-1; cdr3_nt: TGTGCCTCTGGAGGCCCACAGCCGTTCTTC; cdr3_aa: CASGGPQPFF
d_call: .; clone_size: .; v_call: TRBV7-3; j_call: TRBJ1-1; cdr3_nt: TGTGCCAGCAGTAGGACGAGGGACACTGAAGCTTTCTTT; cdr3_aa: CASSRTRDTEAFF
d_call: .; clone_size: once; v_call: TRBV19; j_call: TRBJ1-4; cdr3_nt: TGTGCCAGTAGTAAGGCGGGAGGGGAAAAACTGTTTTTT; cdr3_aa: CASSKAGGEKLFF
d_call: TRBD1; clone_size: .; v_call: TRBV6-1; j_call: TRBJ1-1; cdr3_nt: TGTGCCAGCAGTGAACCCGGACAGGGTAGGACTGAAGCTTTCTTT; cdr3_aa: CASSEPGQGRTEAFF